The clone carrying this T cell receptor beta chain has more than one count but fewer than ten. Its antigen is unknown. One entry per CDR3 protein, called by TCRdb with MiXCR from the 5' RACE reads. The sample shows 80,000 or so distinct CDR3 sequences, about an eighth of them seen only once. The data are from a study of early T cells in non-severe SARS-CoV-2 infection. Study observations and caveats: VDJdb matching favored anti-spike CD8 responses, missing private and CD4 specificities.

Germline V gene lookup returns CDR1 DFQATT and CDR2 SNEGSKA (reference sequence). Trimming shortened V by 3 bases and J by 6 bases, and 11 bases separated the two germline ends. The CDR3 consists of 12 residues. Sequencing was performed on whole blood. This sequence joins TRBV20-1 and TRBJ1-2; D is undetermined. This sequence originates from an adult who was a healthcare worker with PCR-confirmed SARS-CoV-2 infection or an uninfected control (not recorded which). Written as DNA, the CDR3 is TGCAGTGCTAGCCAGGATTTAGATGGCTACACCTTC. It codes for CSASQDLDGYTF.